Listed below are T cell receptor beta chains from one sample, sequenced in a study of PD-L1 blockade in urothelial cancer. Data came from immunoSEQ multiplex PCR; TCRdb stores just in-frame clones and leaves some out. The sample has about 50,000 clones; roughly 78% are singletons. Sequenced here: PBMCs, sampled around atezolizumab (anti-PD-L1) treatment. The receptors derive from a man aged 65 to 85 with urothelial cancer. Each CDR3 is given with its conserved first and last residue. Each record gives: CDR3 length, D gene, V gene, J gene, clone size, CDR3 protein, CDR3 DNA. The D gene is left open where the match is weak. Rows may omit the clone size; those that give it use once, few, many or a size class.

length: 13
D: TRBD2
V: TRBV10-2
J: TRBJ2-2
size: .
CDR3: CASSVGLAGELFF
DNA: TGCGCCAGCAGTGTGGGACTAGCCGGGGAGCTGTTTTTT

length: 14
D: TRBD1
V: TRBV29-1
J: TRBJ1-1
size: few
CDR3: CSVAGTGGVNEAFF
DNA: TGCAGCGTGGCTGGGACAGGGGGGGTAAATGAAGCTTTCTTT

length: 15
D: .
V: TRBV7-9
J: TRBJ2-1
size: .
CDR3: CASSRAAALYNEQFF
DNA: TGTGCCAGCAGCCGAGCGGCAGCTTTATACAATGAGCAGTTCTTC

length: 14
D: .
V: TRBV6-1
J: TRBJ2-7
size: .
CDR3: CASSEWAGDDEQYF
DNA: TGTGCCAGCAGTGAATGGGCAGGGGATGACGAGCAGTACTTC

length: 14
D: .
V: TRBV6-4
J: TRBJ1-1
size: .
CDR3: CASSDSNRNTEAFF
DNA: TGTGCCAGCAGTGACTCGAATAGGAACACTGAAGCTTTCTTT

length: 16
D: .
V: TRBV9
J: TRBJ2-1
size: .
CDR3: CASSVDAAYPYNEQFF
DNA: TGTGCCAGCAGCGTAGATGCGGCCTACCCCTACAATGAGCAGTTCTTC

length: 17
D: TRBD1
V: TRBV5-1
J: TRBJ2-1
size: .
CDR3: CASSVSRDRGAYNEQFF
DNA: TGCGCCAGCAGCGTGTCCCGGGACAGGGGTGCCTACAATGAGCAGTTCTTC

length: 14
D: .
V: TRBV10-2
J: TRBJ1-5
size: .
CDR3: CATVDSYSNQPQHF
DNA: TGCGCCACCGTGGACAGCTATAGCAATCAGCCCCAGCATTTT

length: 16
D: .
V: TRBV6-6
J: TRBJ2-5
size: .
CDR3: CASSPSIPYFRETQYF
DNA: TGTGCCAGCAGTCCATCAATCCCCTACTTCCGAGAGACCCAGTACTTC

length: 13
D: .
V: TRBV2
J: TRBJ2-1
size: .
CDR3: CASSISPEMGGFF
DNA: TGTGCCAGCAGTATTAGCCCCGAGATGGGAGGGTTCTTC

length: 16
D: .
V: TRBV15
J: TRBJ2-1
size: .
CDR3: CATSRDVVGIPNEQFF
DNA: TGTGCCACCAGCAGAGATGTTGTGGGCATCCCTAATGAGCAGTTCTTC

length: 16
D: TRBD1
V: TRBV7-2
J: TRBJ1-5
size: .
CDR3: CASSPPGRQGGQPQHF
DNA: TGTGCCAGCAGCCCCCCCGGGCGACAGGGAGGTCAGCCCCAGCATTTT

length: 16
D: .
V: TRBV6-6
J: TRBJ2-7
size: few
CDR3: CASSYGPGTSNYEQYF
DNA: TGTGCCAGCAGTTACGGCCCCGGGACATCTAACTACGAGCAGTACTTC

length: 17
D: TRBD2
V: TRBV7-2
J: TRBJ2-1
size: .
CDR3: CASSLAPLTSGSVEQFF
DNA: TGTGCCAGCAGCTTAGCCCCCTTGACTAGCGGGAGTGTTGAGCAGTTCTTC

length: 14
D: .
V: TRBV10-3
J: TRBJ2-1
size: .
CDR3: CAISDLAQANEQFF
DNA: TGTGCCATCAGTGATCTAGCTCAGGCCAATGAGCAGTTCTTC

length: 15
D: TRBD1
V: TRBV27
J: TRBJ2-7
size: .
CDR3: CASSRPGQGGHEQYF
DNA: TGTGCCAGCAGCCGCCCCGGACAGGGTGGCCACGAGCAGTACTTC

length: 12
D: .
V: TRBV7-9
J: TRBJ2-1
size: .
CDR3: CASSFLAPEQFF
DNA: TGTGCCAGCAGCTTTCTAGCCCCTGAGCAGTTCTTC

length: 14
D: .
V: TRBV11-3
J: TRBJ2-6
size: few
CDR3: CASSLQAGANVLTF
DNA: TGTGCCAGCAGCTTACAGGCCGGGGCCAACGTCCTGACTTTC

length: 16
D: TRBD1
V: TRBV28
J: TRBJ1-1
size: .
CDR3: CASSPTPWTGTTEAFF
DNA: TGTGCCAGCAGTCCTACACCTTGGACAGGGACCACTGAAGCTTTCTTT

length: 16
D: .
V: TRBV11-2
J: TRBJ2-2
size: .
CDR3: CASSLSVSSGTGELFF
DNA: TGTGCCAGCAGCTTATCTGTCTCGTCCGGCACCGGGGAGCTGTTTTTT

length: 14
D: TRBD1
V: TRBV5-8
J: TRBJ1-1
size: .
CDR3: CASSTDRANTEAFF
DNA: TGTGCCAGCAGCACGGACAGGGCTAACACTGAAGCTTTCTTT

length: 14
D: .
V: TRBV7-6
J: TRBJ2-7
size: .
CDR3: CASSFTRDSYEQYF
DNA: TGTGCCAGCAGCTTCACCCGGGACTCCTACGAGCAGTACTTC

length: 15
D: TRBD2
V: TRBV29-1
J: TRBJ2-2
size: .
CDR3: CSVAGLAGFTGELFF
DNA: TGCAGCGTTGCGGGACTAGCGGGATTCACCGGGGAGCTGTTTTTT

length: 15
D: TRBD2
V: TRBV6-1
J: TRBJ2-1
size: .
CDR3: CASSALAGDANEQFF
DNA: TGTGCCAGCAGTGCCCTAGCGGGAGACGCCAATGAGCAGTTCTTC

length: 12
D: .
V: TRBV6-6
J: TRBJ1-1
size: .
CDR3: CASTVDNTEAFF
DNA: TGTGCCAGCACGGTAGATAACACTGAAGCTTTCTTT

length: 14
D: .
V: TRBV5-1
J: TRBJ1-1
size: .
CDR3: CASSLALANTEAFF
DNA: TGCGCCAGCAGCTTGGCCTTAGCTAACACTGAAGCTTTCTTT

length: 13
D: .
V: TRBV10-3
J: TRBJ1-1
size: .
CDR3: CAITFRQNTEAFF
DNA: TGTGCCATCACATTTCGACAGAACACTGAAGCTTTCTTT

length: 13
D: TRBD1
V: TRBV5-1
J: TRBJ2-7
size: .
CDR3: CASSLEQGYEQYF
DNA: TGCGCCAGCAGCTTGGAACAGGGGTACGAGCAGTACTTC

length: 14
D: TRBD1
V: TRBV5-1
J: TRBJ1-4
size: .
CDR3: CASTTDRDGEKLFF
DNA: TGCGCCAGCACCACCGACAGGGATGGTGAAAAACTGTTTTTT

length: 14
D: .
V: TRBV30
J: TRBJ2-4
size: .
CDR3: CAWRRKGEPNIQYF
DNA: TGTGCCTGGAGACGTAAGGGGGAGCCAAACATTCAGTACTTC

length: 16
D: TRBD2
V: TRBV7-8
J: TRBJ2-1
size: .
CDR3: CASSYLAGGGGYEQFF
DNA: TGTGCCAGCAGCTATTTAGCGGGAGGGGGCGGCTATGAGCAGTTCTTC

length: 17
D: TRBD1
V: TRBV27
J: TRBJ1-5
size: .
CDR3: CASSFLPTGVNNQPQHF
DNA: TGTGCCAGCAGTTTCCTGCCGACAGGGGTCAATAATCAGCCCCAGCATTTT

length: 17
D: TRBD2
V: TRBV5-5
J: TRBJ2-5
size: .
CDR3: CASSTGLAGGGQETQYF
DNA: TGTGCCAGCAGCACAGGACTAGCGGGAGGAGGCCAAGAGACCCAGTACTTC

length: 14
D: .
V: TRBV7-9
J: TRBJ1-1
size: .
CDR3: CASSLTGGLTEAFF
DNA: TGTGCCAGCAGCTTAACCGGGGGGTTGACTGAAGCTTTCTTT

length: 15
D: TRBD1
V: TRBV5-4
J: TRBJ2-3
size: .
CDR3: CASSRPGQGTDTQYF
DNA: TGTGCCAGCAGCCGACCGGGACAGGGCACAGATACGCAGTATTTT

length: 14
D: .
V: TRBV5-1
J: TRBJ1-3
size: .
CDR3: CASRTTGSGNTIYF
DNA: TGCGCCAGCAGAACTACAGGGTCCGGAAACACCATATATTTT